Listed below are T cell receptor beta chains from one sample, sequenced in a study of blood T cell repertoires in COVID-19. Only in-frame clones appear in the TCRdb table, and some are missing; sequencing was by immunoSEQ multiplex PCR. The sample lists 350,000 to 400,000 clones; around 87% were seen once. The sample taken for sequencing was PBMCs or T cells enriched from blood (not recorded which). These receptors all come from a man aged 40-49 years in a cohort exposed to, infected with or recovered from COVID-19 (not recorded which). CDR3s include the opening cysteine and the closing phenylalanine or tryptophan. D genes are given only for firm matches. Part of the rows lack a size; the others show once, few, many or a class for expanded clones.

d_gene: TRBD1; v_gene: TRBV19; j_gene: TRBJ1-1; abundance: .; CDR3nt: TGTGCCAGTAGTAGGGCAGGGGGCCGGAACACTGAAGCTTTCTTT; CDR3aa: CASSRAGGRNTEAFF
d_gene: .; v_gene: TRBV25-1; j_gene: TRBJ1-2; abundance: .; CDR3nt: TGTGCCAGCCCCCAGGGTAACTATGGCTACACCTTC; CDR3aa: CASPQGNYGYTF
d_gene: TRBD2; v_gene: TRBV11-1; j_gene: TRBJ2-7; abundance: .; CDR3nt: TGTGCCAGCAGCTTAACTCGGACTAGCTACGAGCAGTACTTC; CDR3aa: CASSLTRTSYEQYF
d_gene: TRBD1; v_gene: TRBV19; j_gene: TRBJ2-7; abundance: .; CDR3nt: TGTGCCAGTAGGCGGACCGGGACAGGCTCCTACGAGCAGTACTTC; CDR3aa: CASRRTGTGSYEQYF
d_gene: TRBD1; v_gene: TRBV30; j_gene: TRBJ1-2; abundance: .; CDR3nt: TGTGCCTGGGACTTAACAGGGGGCGTCGCGGGCTACACCTTC; CDR3aa: CAWDLTGGVAGYTF
d_gene: TRBD2; v_gene: TRBV7-2; j_gene: TRBJ2-5; abundance: .; CDR3nt: TGTGCCAGCAGCTTGGGCTCCCCGGGAGGCTATGAGACCCAGTACTTC; CDR3aa: CASSLGSPGGYETQYF
d_gene: TRBD1; v_gene: TRBV27; j_gene: TRBJ2-7; abundance: .; CDR3nt: TGTGCCAGCAGCCGACAGGGAATGAACGAGCAGTACTTC; CDR3aa: CASSRQGMNEQYF
d_gene: TRBD2; v_gene: TRBV7-8; j_gene: TRBJ2-1; abundance: .; CDR3nt: TGTGCCAGCAGCTGGTCACTAGCGGGAGCTTACAATGAGCAGTTCTTC; CDR3aa: CASSWSLAGAYNEQFF
d_gene: TRBD2; v_gene: TRBV5-4; j_gene: TRBJ2-1; abundance: .; CDR3nt: TGTGCCAGCAGCTTGGTAGCGGGTCCTGGCAGTGAGCAGTTCTTC; CDR3aa: CASSLVAGPGSEQFF
d_gene: TRBD2; v_gene: TRBV5-4; j_gene: TRBJ2-7; abundance: .; CDR3nt: TGTGCCAGCAGCTTGGGAGGGGTAGCGGGATACTACGAGCAGTACTTC; CDR3aa: CASSLGGVAGYYEQYF
d_gene: .; v_gene: TRBV6-5; j_gene: TRBJ2-7; abundance: .; CDR3nt: TGTGCCTCCGGGCAGGGTTCCTACGAGCAGTACTTC; CDR3aa: CASGQGSYEQYF
d_gene: TRBD2; v_gene: TRBV9; j_gene: TRBJ2-5; abundance: once; CDR3nt: TGTGCCAGCAGCCTGATGGGACTAGCGGGAGTAGCCCAAGAGACCCAGTACTTC; CDR3aa: CASSLMGLAGVAQETQYF
d_gene: .; v_gene: TRBV7-2; j_gene: TRBJ2-1; abundance: .; CDR3nt: TGTGCCAGCAGCTTAGCGGGGACTCTTACGATCAATGAGCAGTTCTTC; CDR3aa: CASSLAGTLTINEQFF
d_gene: TRBD2; v_gene: TRBV5-1; j_gene: TRBJ2-3; abundance: .; CDR3nt: TGCGCCAGCAGCACCGGGACTAGCGGGAGCGATACGCAGTATTTT; CDR3aa: CASSTGTSGSDTQYF
d_gene: TRBD2; v_gene: TRBV5-1; j_gene: TRBJ2-3; abundance: .; CDR3nt: TGCGCCAGCAGCTTGGGCGGGGGGCCTGGAGATACGCAGTATTTT; CDR3aa: CASSLGGGPGDTQYF
d_gene: .; v_gene: TRBV11-2; j_gene: TRBJ1-6; abundance: once; CDR3nt: TGTGCCAGCAGCCTAGGCCGACTCGTCGCGGGGTCACCCCTCCACTTT; CDR3aa: CASSLGRLVAGSPLHF
d_gene: TRBD1; v_gene: TRBV11-2; j_gene: TRBJ2-1; abundance: .; CDR3nt: TGTGCCAGCAGCCCCCGGACAGGGTGGGAGGTTGAGCAGTTCTTC; CDR3aa: CASSPRTGWEVEQFF
d_gene: TRBD2; v_gene: TRBV7-2; j_gene: TRBJ2-1; abundance: .; CDR3nt: TGTGCCAGCAGTTCCCGGACTAGCGTCTCCTACAATGAGCAGTTCTTC; CDR3aa: CASSSRTSVSYNEQFF
d_gene: .; v_gene: TRBV5-5; j_gene: TRBJ2-1; abundance: few; CDR3nt: TGTGCCAGCAGCTTTAGATTGGGCGACGAGCAGTTCTTC; CDR3aa: CASSFRLGDEQFF
d_gene: TRBD2; v_gene: TRBV6-5; j_gene: TRBJ2-3; abundance: .; CDR3nt: TGTGCCAGCAGGAAAGGACTAGCGGGAGCAGATACGCAGTATTTT; CDR3aa: CASRKGLAGADTQYF
d_gene: TRBD1; v_gene: TRBV4-1; j_gene: TRBJ2-1; abundance: .; CDR3nt: TGCGCCAGCAGCCAAGTTGGAGACAGGGCAAACAATGAGCAGTTCTTC; CDR3aa: CASSQVGDRANNEQFF
d_gene: TRBD1; v_gene: TRBV5-4; j_gene: TRBJ1-3; abundance: .; CDR3nt: TGTGCCAGCAGCTGGGGACCTACAGGGGGCTCTGGAAACACCATATATTTT; CDR3aa: CASSWGPTGGSGNTIYF
d_gene: TRBD1; v_gene: TRBV27; j_gene: TRBJ2-3; abundance: once; CDR3nt: TGTGCCAGCAGTATAGTCCCGGGACAGGGTTCGACGCAGTATTTT; CDR3aa: CASSIVPGQGSTQYF
d_gene: .; v_gene: TRBV7-2; j_gene: TRBJ1-1; abundance: .; CDR3nt: TGTGCCAGCAGCCCAGGTGCGGGTTCCGACACTGAAGCTTTCTTT; CDR3aa: CASSPGAGSDTEAFF
d_gene: TRBD2; v_gene: TRBV5-1; j_gene: TRBJ2-1; abundance: .; CDR3nt: TGCGCCAGCAGCACCGCTAGCGGGAGGGCCTACAATGAGCAGTTCTTC; CDR3aa: CASSTASGRAYNEQFF
d_gene: .; v_gene: TRBV19; j_gene: TRBJ1-1; abundance: .; CDR3nt: TGTGCCAGTAGTATTTTGAGGGAGAACACTGAAGCTTTCTTT; CDR3aa: CASSILRENTEAFF
d_gene: .; v_gene: TRBV7-2; j_gene: TRBJ2-7; abundance: .; CDR3nt: TGTGCCAGCAGACCCGGGACCTTAGGGGGGGCCTACGAGCAGTACTTC; CDR3aa: CASRPGTLGGAYEQYF
d_gene: TRBD1; v_gene: TRBV6-5; j_gene: TRBJ2-7; abundance: .; CDR3nt: TGTGCCAGCAGCCCCGGGACAGGGAAGGACGAGCAGTACTTC; CDR3aa: CASSPGTGKDEQYF